A single sample gave rise to the 30 T cell receptor beta chains below, sequenced in a study of shared clonotypes between healthy human individuals. Produced via immunoSEQ multiplex PCR; TCRdb's table is partial and in-frame only. The sample carries about 1.1 million clones, roughly 74% recorded once. Sequenced input: memory CD4+ T cells from PBMCs. As for subset: CD45RA-negative fraction. These TCRs come from a man between 18 and 29 years old in good health. Some clones in this sample may be carry-over from other donors' samples.

The chain is built from TRBV7-6 and TRBJ2-7, with 10 bases that match TRBD2. Per germline, CDR1 SGHVS and CDR2 FNYEAQ. The CDR3 has 20 amino acids. V was pared by 4 bases and J by 0 bases, with 18 bases of the junction left unmatched. The CDR3 sequence is CASSSQIAGGPIYASYEQYF. In nucleotides, the CDR3 is TGTGCCAGCAGCTCCCAGATAGCGGGAGGCCCGATTTATGCCTCCTACGAGCAGTACTTC. Full variable domain (remainder filled in from reference TRBV7-6 and TRBJ2-7): GAGVSQSPRYKVTKRGQDVALRCDPISGHVSLYWYRQALGQGPEFLTYFNYEAQQDKSGLPNDRFSAERPEGSISTLTIQRTEQRDSAMYRCASSSQIAGGPIYASYEQYFGPGTRLTVT.

The V and J genes are TRBV10-1 and TRBJ2-3; D gene uncertain. Germline V lookup: CDR1 WNHNN, CDR2 SYGVQD (reference sequence). Trimming took off 2 bases at V and 2 bases at J, with 5 bases between the two ends. The CDR3 covers 13 residues. The CDR3 bases are TGCGCCAGCAGTGAGGGTATCACAGATACGCAGTATTTT. This sequence encodes CASSEGITDTQYF.

The chain couples TRBV2 to TRBJ1-3, with D perhaps matching TRBD1 (5 bases). Germline V CDR1 and CDR2: SNHLY, FYNNEI. Trimming left V 3 bases short and J 1 base short, with 13 bases between. This CDR3 has 16 amino acids. The CDR3 region has the DNA TGTGCCAGCAGTGACCGCCCAGGGATTTCTGGAAACACCATATATTTT. Encoded protein: CASSDRPGISGNTIYF.

This sequence joins TRBV2 and TRBJ1-1, with D possibly matching TRBD1 (5 bases). Looked up from germline, CDR1 is SNHLY and CDR2 is FYNNEI. Trimming shortened V by 1 base and J by 6 bases, and 12 bases separated the two germline ends. The CDR3 length is 14 residues. CDR3 bases: TGTGCCAGCAGTGAAGAGGTCAGGGTTCCTGAAGCTTTCTTT. Translation: CASSEEVRVPEAFF.

This sequence joins TRBV2 and TRBJ2-6, with 10 bases that match TRBD1. Germline CDR1 and CDR2: SNHLY and FYNNEI. Trimming took 7 bases from V and 2 from J; bases not matched to a gene: 2. This CDR3 contains 15 residues. CDR3 in DNA: TGTGCCAGCACTGGACAGGGGGCTGGGGCCAACGTCCTGACTTTC. Translating gives CASTGQGAGANVLTF.

The rearrangement joins TRBV28 to TRBJ2-7; D remains unclear. The CDR3 extends over 13 amino acids. Germline CDR1 is MDHEN and CDR2 is SYDVKM. V lost 7 bases and J 4 bases, leaving 14 bases between the germline ends. In nucleotides, the CDR3 is TGTGCCAGCACCCCCGCGAACCCTTACGAGCAGTACTTC. Its translation is CASTPANPYEQYF. Complete variable domain (other parts from reference TRBV28 and TRBJ2-7): DVKVTQSSRYLVKRTGEKVFLECVQDMDHENMFWYRQDPGLGLRLIYFSYDVKMKEKGDIPEGYSVSREKKERFSLILESASTNQTSMYLCASTPANPYEQYFGPGTRLTVT.

As to this clone: The sample contains more than one DNA sequence encoding this CDR3. This chain joins TRBV19 and TRBJ1-1; D unresolved. The V gene lost 0 bases and the J gene lost 0 bases, with 5 bases spanning the gap. This CDR3 is 14 amino acids long. Germline-derived CDR1 and CDR2 are LNHDA and SQIVND (reference sequence). Here the CDR3 reads CASSIDLMNTEAFF. In nucleotides, the CDR3 is TGTGCCAGTAGTATAGATTTGATGAACACTGAAGCTTTCTTT.

The rearrangement uses TRBV7-2 and TRBJ2-3; D possibly corresponds to TRBD2 (5 bases). V was shortened by 1 base and J by 2 bases, with 10 bases between the two germline ends. The CDR3 length is 15 residues. Germline CDR1 SGHTA, CDR2 FQGNSA. The CDR3 loop reads CASSLGLHFTDTQYF. The DNA of the CDR3 is TGTGCCAGCAGCTTAGGACTACACTTCACAGATACGCAGTATTTT.

The chain uses TRBV2 and TRBJ2-5; 11 bases align to TRBD1. The CDR3 sequence is 15 residues long. V lost 3 bases and J lost 1; bases outside the gene matches: 1. Germline values: CDR1 SNHLY, CDR2 FYNNEI. The CDR3 sequence: CASSEDRGPQETQYF. The CDR3 coding sequence is TGTGCCAGCAGTGAGGACAGGGGGCCCCAAGAGACCCAGTACTTC.

The genes are TRBV19 and TRBJ2-1; 9 bases are shared with TRBD2. The CDR3 is 16 amino acids. After removal of 3 bases from V and 5 bases from J, the junction contained 8 bases not matched to a gene. Germline V gene data show CDR1 as LNHDA and CDR2 as SQIVND (reference sequence). CDR3 DNA sequence: TGTGCCAGTAGTATCTGGGCTAGCGGGAAGGACAATGAGCAGTTCTTC. Translation: CASSIWASGKDNEQFF.

This chain connects TRBV6-1 to TRBJ2-1, with TRBD2 matching 14 bases. Germline V gives CDR1 MNHNS, CDR2 SASEGT. This CDR3 is built from 19 residues. J lost 2 bases, V lost 2 bases, and 8 bases had no gene match. Written as DNA, the CDR3 is TGTGCCAGCAGTGAAACGGGACTAGCGGGAGTGGGCACCTACAATGAGCAGTTCTTC. Residues: CASSETGLAGVGTYNEQFF.

As regards this clone: An end of the junction does not agree with germline; a read error may underlie this. V is TRBV5-6 and J is TRBJ1-4; D is uncertain. The germline gives CDR1 SGHDT, CDR2 YYEEEE. This CDR3 is 13 amino acids long. The CDR3 DNA reads as TGTGCCAGCAGCTCGCAGAAGGCTGAAAATCTGTTTTTT. It specifies CASSSQKAENLFF.

The V and J genes are TRBV7-3 and TRBJ2-7; 8 bases fit TRBD1. CDR1 and CDR2 (germline): SGHTA, FQGTGA. The CDR3 extends over 12 amino acids. With 4 bases clipped from V and 6 bases from J, the junction kept 2 bases outside the gene matches. The CDR3 sequence: CASSWGTGEQYF. Here the CDR3 DNA reads TGTGCCAGCAGCTGGGGGACAGGCGAGCAGTACTTC.

The rearrangement joins TRBV27 to TRBJ2-1; TRBD2 matches 8 bases. Germline CDR1 MNHEY, CDR2 SMNVEV (reference sequence). J was trimmed by 2 bases and V by 2 bases; bases with no gene match: 2. The CDR3 totals 15 residues. Here the CDR3 reads CASSLKAGAYNEQFF. CDR3 DNA: TGTGCCAGCAGTTTAAAAGCGGGAGCCTACAATGAGCAGTTCTTC.

This sequence joins TRBV28 and TRBJ2-1; D could derive from TRBD1 or TRBD2 (6 bases each). This CDR3 comprises 16 residues. V was cut by 0 bases and J by 6 bases, with 15 bases left in between. The germline CDR1 and CDR2 sequences are MDHEN and SYDVKM. The CDR3 region is CASSLWAGQSSNEQFF. The CDR3 DNA reads TGTGCCAGCAGTTTATGGGCGGGACAATCTTCCAATGAGCAGTTCTTC.

The chain has TRBV6-5 and TRBJ2-7, with a weak D call TRBD1 (5 bases). Germline CDR1 MNHEY, CDR2 SVGAGI. Between the trimmed V and J ends, which lost 3 bases and 7 bases, there was a span of 13 bases. This CDR3 is 13 amino acids long. In DNA form, the CDR3 reads TGTGCCAGCAGTTATAGACAGTCGAGGGAGCAGTACTTC. Its translation: CASSYRQSREQYF.

This clone appeared once. The chain is built from TRBV15 and TRBJ2-7; 11 bases line up with TRBD2. CDR1 is LNHNV, CDR2 YYDKDF, per germline (reference sequence). This CDR3 has 15 amino acids. V shed 3 bases, J shed 8 bases, and the junction held 9 bases outside the gene matches. CDR3 coding DNA: TGTGCCACCAGCAGTCGCCTAGCGGGAGGACCGCAGCAGTACTTC. It codes for CATSSRLAGGPQQYF.

For the CDR3, the DNA is TGTGCCAGCAGTGAAAGAGACTGGGACACCGGGGAGCTGTTTTTT. Amino acid sequence: CASSERDWDTGELFF. The J gene is TRBJ2-2, the V gene TRBV6-1, with D unclear. Trimming took off 2 bases at V and 3 bases at J, with 10 bases between the two ends. The CDR3 runs 15 residues. CDR1 MNHNS and CDR2 SASEGT come from the germline V gene.

Points on this clone: Other DNA sequences in the sample encode the same CDR3. The J gene is TRBJ1-1, the V gene TRBV7-2; D call uncertain. CDR3 size: 14 residues. Per germline, CDR1 SGHTA and CDR2 FQGNSA. The V end lost 1 base, the J end lost 0 bases, and 6 bases lay between the germline ends. CDR3 sequence reads: CASSLGGVNTEAFF. For the CDR3, the DNA is TGTGCCAGCAGCTTAGGCGGGGTGAACACTGAAGCTTTCTTT.

This clone came up once. CDR3 coding DNA: TGTGCCAGCAGCCGCCAGACGGGCCTCGGGGAAAAACTGTTTTTT. Translated: CASSRQTGLGEKLFF. The chain recombines TRBV11-2 with TRBJ1-4; the D is unclear. CDR3 length: 15 amino acids. Trimming cost V 5 bases and J 8 bases, with 18 bases left between them. The germline V gene has CDR1 SGHAT and CDR2 FQNNGV.

This clone was counted ten times or more. V and J are TRBV11-2 and TRBJ2-2, with D hard to call. Germline values: CDR1 SGHAT, CDR2 FQNNGV. CDR3 length equals 13 residues. Trimming took off 10 bases at V and 4 bases at J, with 13 bases between the two ends. The CDR3 nucleotides read TGTGCCACCTACAGAGTACTCACCGGGGAGCTGTTTTTT. Amino acids: CATYRVLTGELFF.

V gene TRBV5-3 combines with J gene TRBJ2-1, with D perhaps TRBD1 (6 bases). TRBV5-3 is sorted into the ORF group, with uncertain function. The V end was cut by 8 bases, the J end by 2 bases, with 17 bases between. The CDR3 spans 15 residues. The CDR3 spells CASSPDSAAYNEQFF. In DNA form, the CDR3 reads TGTGCCAGCAGCCCGGACAGCGCTGCCTACAATGAGCAGTTCTTC.

In this sample, this clone is medium-sized. This sample also contains other DNA sequences that code for the same CDR3. The chain combines TRBV4-2 with TRBJ2-2; TRBD2 is a possible D gene (5 bases). Trimming removed 4 bases at V and 1 base at J, with 10 bases between. CDR3 length: 15 amino acids. Germline CDR1 reads LGHNA; CDR2 reads YNFKEQ. DNA of the CDR3: TGTGCCAGCAGCCTGAGCGGTAGGAACACCGGGGAGCTGTTTTTT. It yields the protein CASSLSGRNTGELFF.

J is TRBJ2-7 and V is TRBV5-4, with TRBD1 matching 8 bases. The J segment lost 5 bases and the V segment lost 4 bases, leaving 11 bases of the junction unmatched. This CDR3 comprises 15 residues. Germline V CDR1 and CDR2: SGHNT, YYREEE (reference sequence). DNA of the CDR3: TGTGCCAGCAGCACCAAAGACAGGGGAGGCCACGAGCAGTACTTC. It is translated as CASSTKDRGGHEQYF.

Concerning this clone itself: An end of the junction differs from the germline gene, which may be a read error. V is TRBV6-1 and J is TRBJ2-7; D is ambiguous. Germline V gene lookup returns CDR1 MNHNS and CDR2 SASEGT. This CDR3 region has 12 residues. The CDR3 DNA reads as TGTGCCAGCAGCGTAGCCTCCTTCGAGCAGTACTTC. As protein: CASSVASFEQYF.

The chain recombines TRBV28 with TRBJ2-1; possible D gene TRBD2, 5 bases. This CDR3 is 13 amino acids long. The V and J ends lost 6 bases and 9 bases respectively, with 15 bases between them. In germline, CDR1 is MDHEN, CDR2 SYDVKM. The CDR3 here is CASSTTSTGEQFF. CDR3 coding DNA: TGTGCCAGCAGCACTACTAGTACGGGTGAGCAGTTCTTC.

This clone was seen only a few times. The J gene is TRBJ2-7, the V gene TRBV28, with D hard to call. Trimming shortened V by 8 bases and J by 2 bases, and 16 bases separated the two germline ends. CDR3 length: 14 amino acids. CDR1 is MDHEN, CDR2 SYDVKM, per germline. This chain's CDR3 is CASLSRHEAYEQYF. The CDR3 nucleotides are TGTGCCAGCCTCTCCAGGCATGAGGCCTACGAGCAGTACTTC.

The genes are TRBV29-1 and TRBJ2-1; 10 bases align to TRBD2. The V segment lost 4 bases and the J segment 2 bases; nucleotides outside the gene matches: 17. The CDR3 length is 19 residues. Germline V gene lookup returns CDR1 SQVTM and CDR2 ANQGSEA. The CDR3 loop is CSVAGGSGRGVRTYNEQFF. In DNA form, the CDR3 reads TGCAGCGTTGCGGGCGGGAGCGGGAGGGGGGTTAGGACCTACAATGAGCAGTTCTTC.

On this clone: Since a far larger clone is one base different, this is likely a read error. The rearrangement links TRBV30 to TRBJ1-3; D possibly corresponds to TRBD1 (5 bases). Trimming pared 5 bases from V and 7 bases from J, leaving 9 bases between. The germline gives CDR1 GTSNPN, CDR2 SVGIG (reference sequence). The CDR3 contains 11 residues. CDR3 DNA sequence: TGTGCCTGGGGTTACAGGAACACCATATATTTT. Translation: CAWGYRNTIYF.

This clone was found once. The V call is TRBV7-9, the J call TRBJ1-1; D is undetermined. CDR3 length: 14 residues. Per germline, CDR1 SEHNR and CDR2 FQNEAQ (reference sequence). V was clipped by 1 base and J by 7 bases, with 13 bases between them. CDR3 amino acids: CASSLGGSEGEAFF. DNA of the CDR3: TGTGCCAGCAGCTTAGGAGGGAGTGAGGGTGAAGCTTTCTTT.